This section outlines one T cell receptor beta chain sequence together with its context. Here immunoSEQ multiplex PCR was the method, and the copy in TCRdb shows in-frame clones only, minus some. The sample holds roughly 590,000 clones, 95% seen once. This CDR3 has 15 residues. Trimming at V came to 0 bases and at J to 0 bases, leaving 3 bases not matched to a gene. CDR1 GTSNPN and CDR2 SVGIG come from the germline V gene (reference sequence). Naive CD8 cells, CD45RO-negative and positively selected for CCR7, excluded terminally differentiated effector memory CD45RA+ cells. Among the donors, all were Caucasian adults who lived in Nashville, Tennessee. The data belong to a study of shared clonotypes between healthy human individuals.

This sequence was found in a woman aged 30 to 39 in good health. The chain employs TRBV30 and TRBJ2-7, with TRBD2 matching over 9 bases. The specimen sequenced was naive CD8+ T cells sorted from blood. The CDR3 sequence is CAWSVGSGSSYEQYF. CDR3 in DNA: TGTGCCTGGAGTGTAGGTAGCGGGAGCTCCTACGAGCAGTACTTC.